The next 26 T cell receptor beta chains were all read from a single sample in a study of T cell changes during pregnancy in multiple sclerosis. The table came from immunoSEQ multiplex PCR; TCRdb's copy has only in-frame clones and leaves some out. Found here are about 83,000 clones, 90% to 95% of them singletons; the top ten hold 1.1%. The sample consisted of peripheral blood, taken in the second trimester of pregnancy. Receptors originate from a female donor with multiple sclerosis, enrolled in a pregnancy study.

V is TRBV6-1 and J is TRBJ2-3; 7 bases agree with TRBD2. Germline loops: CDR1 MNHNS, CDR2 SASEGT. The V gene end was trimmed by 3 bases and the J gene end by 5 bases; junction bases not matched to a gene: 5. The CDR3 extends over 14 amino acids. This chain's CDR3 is CASSDLGGQDTQYF. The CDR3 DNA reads TGTGCCAGCAGTGACCTGGGAGGGCAAGATACGCAGTATTTT.

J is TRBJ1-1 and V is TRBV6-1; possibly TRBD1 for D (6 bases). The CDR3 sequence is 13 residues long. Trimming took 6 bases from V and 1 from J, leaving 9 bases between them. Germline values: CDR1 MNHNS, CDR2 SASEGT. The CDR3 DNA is TGTGCCAGCAGCCTGACAGGGAACACTGAAGCTTTCTTT. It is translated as CASSLTGNTEAFF.

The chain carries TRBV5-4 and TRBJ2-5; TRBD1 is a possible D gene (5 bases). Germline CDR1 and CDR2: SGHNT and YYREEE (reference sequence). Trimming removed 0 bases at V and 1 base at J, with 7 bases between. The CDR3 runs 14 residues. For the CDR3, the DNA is TGTGCCAGCAGCTTGGGAAGGGGCCAAGAGACCCAGTACTTC. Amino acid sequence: CASSLGRGQETQYF.

CDR3 bases: TGTGCCAGCAGCCCAACTCGGGATACGCAGTATTTT. Translated: CASSPTRDTQYF. The chain uses TRBV5-4 and TRBJ2-3; no firm D call. CDR3 length equals 12 residues. Trimming stripped 4 bases from V and 6 bases from J, with 9 bases between. CDR1 and CDR2 from the germline V gene are SGHNT and YYREEE (reference sequence).

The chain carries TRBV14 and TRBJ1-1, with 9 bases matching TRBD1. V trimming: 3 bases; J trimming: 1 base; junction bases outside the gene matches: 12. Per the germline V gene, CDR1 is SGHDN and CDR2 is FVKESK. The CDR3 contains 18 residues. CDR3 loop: CASSQDHRGRPPNTEAFF. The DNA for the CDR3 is TGTGCCAGCAGCCAGGACCACAGGGGGCGGCCCCCGAACACTGAAGCTTTCTTT.

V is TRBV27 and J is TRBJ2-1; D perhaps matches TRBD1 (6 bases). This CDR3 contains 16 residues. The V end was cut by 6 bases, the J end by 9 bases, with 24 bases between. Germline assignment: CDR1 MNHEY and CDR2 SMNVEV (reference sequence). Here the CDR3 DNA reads TGTGCCAGCAGCACCACAGGGATCTCCCCTTTCGGTGAGCAGTTCTTC. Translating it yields CASSTTGISPFGEQFF.

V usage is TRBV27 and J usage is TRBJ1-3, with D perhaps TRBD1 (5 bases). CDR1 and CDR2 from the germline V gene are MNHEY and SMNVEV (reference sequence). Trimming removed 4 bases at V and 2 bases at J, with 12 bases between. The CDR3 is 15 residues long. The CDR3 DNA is TGTGCCAGCAGTTCTGTAGGCAGGGCTGGAAACACCATATATTTT. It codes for CASSSVGRAGNTIYF.

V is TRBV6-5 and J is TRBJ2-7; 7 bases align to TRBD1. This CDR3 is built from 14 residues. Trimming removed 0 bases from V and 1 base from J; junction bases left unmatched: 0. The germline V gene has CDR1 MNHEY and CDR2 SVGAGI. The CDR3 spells CASSYSGQSYEQYF. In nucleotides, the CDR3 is TGTGCCAGCAGTTACTCGGGACAGTCCTACGAGCAGTACTTC.

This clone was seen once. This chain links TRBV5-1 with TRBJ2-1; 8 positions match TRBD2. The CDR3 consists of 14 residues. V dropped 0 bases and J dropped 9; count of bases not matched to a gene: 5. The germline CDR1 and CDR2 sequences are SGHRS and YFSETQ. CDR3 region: CASSLDGTRAEQFF. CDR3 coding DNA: TGCGCCAGCAGCTTGGACGGGACTAGGGCTGAGCAGTTCTTC.

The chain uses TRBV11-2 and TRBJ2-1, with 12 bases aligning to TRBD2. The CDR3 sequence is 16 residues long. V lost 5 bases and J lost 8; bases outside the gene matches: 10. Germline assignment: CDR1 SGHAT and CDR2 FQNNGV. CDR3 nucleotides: TGTGCCAGCAGCCTACAACTAGCGGGAGGTCGGTATGAGCAGTTCTTC. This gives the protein CASSLQLAGGRYEQFF.

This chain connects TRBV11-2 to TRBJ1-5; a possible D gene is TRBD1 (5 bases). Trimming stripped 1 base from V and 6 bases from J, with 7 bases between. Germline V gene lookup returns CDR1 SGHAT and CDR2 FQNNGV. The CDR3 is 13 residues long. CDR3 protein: CASSLGTGQPQHF. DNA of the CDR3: TGTGCCAGCAGCTTAGGAACAGGTCAGCCCCAGCATTTT.

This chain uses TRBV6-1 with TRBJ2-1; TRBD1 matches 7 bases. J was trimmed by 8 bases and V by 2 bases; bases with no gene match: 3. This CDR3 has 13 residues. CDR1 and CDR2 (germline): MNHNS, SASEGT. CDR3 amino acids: CASSEYRGYEQFF. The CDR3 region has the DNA TGTGCCAGCAGTGAATACAGGGGTTATGAGCAGTTCTTC.

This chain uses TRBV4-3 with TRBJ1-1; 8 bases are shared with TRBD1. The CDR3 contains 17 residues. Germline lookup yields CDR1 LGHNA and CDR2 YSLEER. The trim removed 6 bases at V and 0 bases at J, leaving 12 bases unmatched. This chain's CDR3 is CASSPKHRQGMNTEAFF. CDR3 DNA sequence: TGCGCCAGCAGTCCGAAACATAGACAGGGGATGAACACTGAAGCTTTCTTT.

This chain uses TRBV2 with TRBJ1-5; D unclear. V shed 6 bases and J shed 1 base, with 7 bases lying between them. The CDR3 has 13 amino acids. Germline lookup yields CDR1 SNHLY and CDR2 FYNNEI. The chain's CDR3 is CASRVESNQPQHF. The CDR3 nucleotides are TGTGCCAGCAGGGTTGAGAGCAATCAGCCCCAGCATTTT.

DNA of the CDR3: TGTGCCAGCATAGGGGCGAACTATGGCTACACCTTC. Translating it yields CASIGANYGYTF. The chain has TRBV6-1 and TRBJ1-2, with D perhaps TRBD1 (5 bases). The V and J ends lost 7 bases and 2 bases respectively, with 8 bases between them. CDR3 length: 12 residues. Germline values: CDR1 MNHNS, CDR2 SASEGT.

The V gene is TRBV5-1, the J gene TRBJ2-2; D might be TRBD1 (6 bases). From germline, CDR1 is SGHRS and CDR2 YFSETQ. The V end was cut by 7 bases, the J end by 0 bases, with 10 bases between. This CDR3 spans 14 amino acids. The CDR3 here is CASHRDTNTGELFF. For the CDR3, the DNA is TGCGCCAGCCACCGGGACACGAACACCGGGGAGCTGTTTTTT.

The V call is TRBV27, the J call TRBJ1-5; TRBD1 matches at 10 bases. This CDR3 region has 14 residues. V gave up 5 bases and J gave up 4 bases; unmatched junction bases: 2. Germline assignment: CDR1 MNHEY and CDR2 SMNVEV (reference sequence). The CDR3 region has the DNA TGTGCCAGCAGTCGGGGACAGGGGAATCAGCCCCAGCATTTT. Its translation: CASSRGQGNQPQHF.

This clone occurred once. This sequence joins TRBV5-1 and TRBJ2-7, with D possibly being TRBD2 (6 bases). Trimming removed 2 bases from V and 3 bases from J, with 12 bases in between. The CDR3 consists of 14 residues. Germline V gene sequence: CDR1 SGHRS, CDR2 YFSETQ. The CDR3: CASSFGTANYEQYF. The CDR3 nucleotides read TGCGCCAGCAGCTTCGGGACTGCTAACTACGAGCAGTACTTC.

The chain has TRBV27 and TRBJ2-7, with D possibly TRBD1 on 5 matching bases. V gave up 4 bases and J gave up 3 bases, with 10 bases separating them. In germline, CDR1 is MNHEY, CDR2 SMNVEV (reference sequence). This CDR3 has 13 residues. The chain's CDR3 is CASSSGQDYEQYF. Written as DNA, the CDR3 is TGTGCCAGCAGTTCTGGACAAGACTACGAGCAGTACTTC.

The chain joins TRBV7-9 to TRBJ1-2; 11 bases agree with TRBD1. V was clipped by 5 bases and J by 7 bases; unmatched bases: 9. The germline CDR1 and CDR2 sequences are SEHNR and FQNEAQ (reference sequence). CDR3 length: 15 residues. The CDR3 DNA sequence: TGTGCCAGCAGCGCAGGACAGGGGGCGCAGGGTGGCTACACCTTC. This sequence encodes CASSAGQGAQGGYTF.

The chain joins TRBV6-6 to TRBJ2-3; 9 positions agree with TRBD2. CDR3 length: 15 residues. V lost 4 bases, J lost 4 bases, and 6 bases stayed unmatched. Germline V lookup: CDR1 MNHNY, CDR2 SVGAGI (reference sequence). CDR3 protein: CASSSAGTSPDTQYF. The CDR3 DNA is TGTGCCAGCAGTTCCGCCGGGACTAGCCCAGATACGCAGTATTTT.

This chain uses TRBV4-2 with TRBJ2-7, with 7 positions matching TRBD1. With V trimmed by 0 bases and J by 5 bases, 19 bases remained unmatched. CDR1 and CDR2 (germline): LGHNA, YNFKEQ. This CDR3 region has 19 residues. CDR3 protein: CASSQDQTLSGGSLDEQYF. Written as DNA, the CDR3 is TGTGCCAGCAGCCAAGATCAAACCCTCTCAGGGGGAAGTTTGGACGAGCAGTACTTC.

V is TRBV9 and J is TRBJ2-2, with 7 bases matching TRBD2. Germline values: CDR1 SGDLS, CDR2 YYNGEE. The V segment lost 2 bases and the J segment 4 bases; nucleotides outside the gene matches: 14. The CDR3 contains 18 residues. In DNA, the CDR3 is TGTGCCAGCAGCGTGTCCGTCATCGGCGGGAGTGGCACCGGGGAGCTGTTTTTT. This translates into CASSVSVIGGSGTGELFF.

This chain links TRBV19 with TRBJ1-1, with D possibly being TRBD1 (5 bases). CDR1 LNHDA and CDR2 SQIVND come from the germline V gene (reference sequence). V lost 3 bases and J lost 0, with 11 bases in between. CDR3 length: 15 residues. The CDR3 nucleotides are TGTGCCAGTAGTATTATGACAGCTATGAACACTGAAGCTTTCTTT. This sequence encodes CASSIMTAMNTEAFF.

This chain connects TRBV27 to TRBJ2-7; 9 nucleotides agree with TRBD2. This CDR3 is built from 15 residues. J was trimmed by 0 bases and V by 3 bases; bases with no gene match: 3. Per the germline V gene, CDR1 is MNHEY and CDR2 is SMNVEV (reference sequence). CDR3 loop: CASSFGLAPSYEQYF. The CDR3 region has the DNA TGTGCCAGCAGTTTCGGACTAGCGCCCTCCTACGAGCAGTACTTC.

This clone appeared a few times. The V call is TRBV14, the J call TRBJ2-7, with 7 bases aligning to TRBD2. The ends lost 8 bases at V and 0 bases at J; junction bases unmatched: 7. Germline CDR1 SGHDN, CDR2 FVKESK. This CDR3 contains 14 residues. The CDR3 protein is CASGFGGSSYEQYF. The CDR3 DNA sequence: TGTGCCAGCGGGTTCGGCGGGAGCTCCTACGAGCAGTACTTC.